Listed below are T cell receptor beta chains from one sample, sequenced in a study of T cells in Graves' hyperthyroidism and ophthalmopathy. From the multiplex PCR reads, TCRdb called clonotypes with MiXCR, one entry per CDR3 protein. The sample holds around 540,000 distinct CDR3 sequences, around 45% seen once. The sample taken for sequencing was peripheral blood or thyroid tissue (not recorded which). The origin of the receptors is a woman under 30 with Graves' hyperthyroidism. The CDR3 runs from the conserved cysteine through the conserved F or W. D genes are given only for firm matches. A row's size may be missing; if present it is once, few, many or a size class.

-,TRBV20-1,-,TRBJ2-2,TGCAGTGCTCCAGGGACGGGCGGGGAGCTGTTTTTT,CSAPGTGGELFF
-,TRBV10-3,-,TRBJ1-2,TGTGCCATCAGTGGCCGGGACATCGGTTATGGCTACACCTTC,CAISGRDIGYGYTF
-,TRBV24-1,many,TRBJ1-1,TGTGCCACCAGCATCGGGGGGACTGAAGCTTTCTTT,CATSIGGTEAFF
TRBD1,TRBV7-2,-,TRBJ2-6,TGCGCCAGCAGCCAAGGTCGGGGCAGGGGGCCCCCTGGGGCCAACGTCCTGACTTTC,CASSQGRGRGPPGANVLTF
-,TRBV5-6,-,TRBJ1-3,TGTGCCAGCAGCTCTTGGACCTCGGACAGTGCTGGAAACACCATATATTTT,CASSSWTSDSAGNTIYF
-,TRBV20-1,-,TRBJ2-7,TGCAGTGCTAGAGACAGGGGAGACAATGAGCAGTACTTC,CSARDRGDNEQYF
-,TRBV2,-,TRBJ1-1,TGTGCCAGCAGTGAAGAGGGCACAGCAGGGGCTTTCTTT,CASSEEGTAGAFF
-,TRBV29-1,-,TRBJ2-7,TGCAGCGTGAGGGACGACTACGAGCAGTACTTC,CSVRDDYEQYF
-,TRBV7-9,-,TRBJ2-1,TGTGCCAGCGACCACAGCTCCTACAATGAGCAGTTCTTC,CASDHSSYNEQFF
-,TRBV7-3,-,TRBJ1-2,TGTGCCAGCAGCCCTACAGGGACGGTAAACTATGGCTACACCTTC,CASSPTGTVNYGYTF
-,TRBV20-1,once,TRBJ1-2,TGCAGTGCTAGGGGGGGACACCTGGACTATGGCTACACCTTC,CSARGGHLDYGYTF
TRBD2,TRBV24-1,-,TRBJ2-1,TGTGCCACCAGTGACCGCGGGACTAGATTTGGGGATGAGCAGTTCTTC,CATSDRGTRFGDEQFF
TRBD1,TRBV6-5,few,TRBJ2-7,TGTGCCAGCACCTTGACAGGGGTCCACTACGAGCAGTACTTC,CASTLTGVHYEQYF
TRBD2,TRBV7-9,-,TRBJ2-7,TGTGCCAGCAGCCCTCCAATACTAGCGGGAGTTGAAGAGCAGTACTTC,CASSPPILAGVEEQYF
-,TRBV7-9,-,TRBJ2-5,TGTGCCAGCAGCTTAAAATTGAAAGAGACCCAGTACTTC,CASSLKLKETQYF
TRBD1,TRBV7-2,once,TRBJ2-7,TGTGCCAGCTCACCTGACAGGGTAAGGGGCTACGAGCAGTACTTC,CASSPDRVRGYEQYF
TRBD2,TRBV7-8,-,TRBJ2-5,TGTGCCAGCAGCTTAACCGGGAGGGTCCAGTACTTC,CASSLTGRVQYF
-,TRBV5-1,few,TRBJ1-4,TGCGCCAGCAGCTTGGTAGCAGGACATGAAAAACTGTTTTTT,CASSLVAGHEKLFF
-,TRBV10-3,few,TRBJ1-1,TGTGCTAGCAAGCAGAGCCAACGACAGGAAGCTTTCTTT,CASKQSQRQEAFF
TRBD2,TRBV7-6,once,TRBJ2-3,TGTGCCAGCAGCTTAGCCTGGGTAGCGGGAGAAACAGATACGCAGTATTTT,CASSLAWVAGETDTQYF
-,TRBV2,many,TRBJ1-1,TGTGCCAGCAGGCGGTCAGAGAACACTGAAGCTTTCTTT,CASRRSENTEAFF
-,TRBV10-3,-,TRBJ1-5,TGTGCCGTCAGCGGACTAGCGGGGCGGGAGACCCAGCATTTT,CAVSGLAGRETQHF
TRBD2,TRBV7-9,few,TRBJ2-7,TGTGCCAGCAGCTCCGCGGCCCTAGCGGCACGCGAGCAGTACTTC,CASSSAALAAREQYF
-,TRBV14,-,TRBJ1-2,TGTGCCAGCAGCGGTTCCCGGACAGAGTTTTATGGCTACACCTTC,CASSGSRTEFYGYTF
-,TRBV20-1,few,TRBJ1-5,TGCAGTGCTAGTGCCCAGACAGGCCCTCAGCCCCAGCATTTT,CSASAQTGPQPQHF
TRBD1,TRBV25-1,-,TRBJ1-2,TGTGCCAGCAGTGCGGGGACAGGGACGAACTATGGCTACACCTTC,CASSAGTGTNYGYTF
-,TRBV25-1,-,TRBJ1-5,TGTGCTAGAGACAGCAATCAGCCCCAGCATTTT,CARDSNQPQHF
-,TRBV29-1,-,TRBJ1-2,TGCAGCCTCGCCGGGGCGGGGGGCTACACCTTC,CSLAGAGGYTF
-,TRBV2,many,TRBJ1-2,TGTGCCAGCACCGACAGACCCTATGGCTACACCTTC,CASTDRPYGYTF
-,TRBV7-6,-,TRBJ2-2,TGTGCCAGCAGCCCCAGACAGGCCGCATGGACGTGGAACACCGGGGAGCTGTTTTTT,CASSPRQAAWTWNTGELFF
-,TRBV2,few,TRBJ1-5,TGTGCCAGCTCACCGGGGGATCGTCAGCCCCAGCATTTT,CASSPGDRQPQHF
-,TRBV12-3/TRBV12-4,-,TRBJ1-1,TGTGCCAGCAGCCCGAGTTTAGGGGCGAGGGACACTGAAGCTTTCTTT,CASSPSLGARDTEAFF
TRBD1,TRBV2,-,TRBJ1-2,TGTGCCAGCTCACCACAGGGGGATCATGGCTACACCTTC,CASSPQGDHGYTF
TRBD2,TRBV7-6,-,TRBJ2-5,TGTGCTAGCGGGAGCGACCCCAAAGAGACCCAGTACTTC,CASGSDPKETQYF
TRBD1,TRBV24-1,-,TRBJ2-7,TGTGCCACCAGTGAGGCAGGGGGCCTTTACGAGCAGTACTTC,CATSEAGGLYEQYF
-,TRBV20-1,few,TRBJ1-5,TGCAGTGCTAGAGATCAGGGGCCGGGCAATCAGCCCCAGCATTTT,CSARDQGPGNQPQHF
TRBD2,TRBV10-3,-,TRBJ2-5,TGTGCCATCAGTGATGCCCCGGAGCTAGCGGGAGTAGACGAGACCCAGTACTTC,CAISDAPELAGVDETQYF
-,TRBV20-1,-,TRBJ2-6,TGCAGTGCTAGAGAGGGTTCGTCCTCTGGGGCCAACGTCCTGACTTTC,CSAREGSSSGANVLTF
-,TRBV7-9,many,TRBJ1-2,TGTGCCAGCAGCTTCGGACAGTACTATGGCTACACCTTC,CASSFGQYYGYTF
-,TRBV12-3/TRBV12-4,-,TRBJ2-1,TGTGCCAGCAGACCTTCCCGCAGGAGCAATGAGCAGTTCTTC,CASRPSRRSNEQFF
-,TRBV29-1,-,TRBJ1-4,TGCAGCGCCGTGGGGGGGTCGGGTGAAAAACTGTTTTTT,CSAVGGSGEKLFF
-,TRBV5-1,few,TRBJ2-5,TGCGCCAGCAGCTTGGAAGGGGAGCAAGAGACCCAGTACTTC,CASSLEGEQETQYF
-,TRBV19,many,TRBJ1-2,TGTGCCAGCAGCCCGGACGGCTATGGCTACACCTTC,CASSPDGYGYTF
TRBD1,TRBV2,-,TRBJ1-2,TGTGCCATAGGGACAGGGGGTGGCTACACCTTC,CAIGTGGGYTF
TRBD2,TRBV29-1,-,TRBJ2-7,TGCAGCGTTGAAGGGGCTAGCGGGAGGGCCTACGAGCAGTACTTC,CSVEGASGRAYEQYF
-,TRBV7-9,-,TRBJ2-7,TGTGCCAGCAGCTTAGTTGGCAGCTCCTACGAGCGGTACTTC,CASSLVGSSYERYF
-,TRBV20-1,few,TRBJ1-2,TGCAGTGCTAGAGTGTTGTCAGTTAACTATGGCTACACCTTC,CSARVLSVNYGYTF
-,TRBV14,-,TRBJ1-1,TGTGCCAGCAGACGGGTCATGAACACTGAAGCTTTCTTT,CASRRVMNTEAFF
-,TRBV7-2,many,TRBJ1-5,TGTGCCAGCAGCCAAAGACAGTCAAATCAGCCCCAGCATTTT,CASSQRQSNQPQHF
TRBD2,TRBV10-3,-,TRBJ2-7,TGTGCCATCAGTGAGTCGAGTACTAGCGGGAGTGGGGAGCAGTACTTC,CAISESSTSGSGEQYF
-,TRBV19,-,TRBJ1-5,TGTGCCAGTCAACCAGGGAGGGCAGGAGATAGCAATCAGCCCCAGCATTTT,CASQPGRAGDSNQPQHF
-,TRBV7-9,many,TRBJ1-4,TGTGCCAGCAGCACATCCCCGGGGGAAAAACTGTTTTTT,CASSTSPGEKLFF
-,TRBV2,-,TRBJ1-2,TGTGCCAGCGAACCAGGGTCGGGCTACACCTTC,CASEPGSGYTF
-,TRBV7-2,-,TRBJ1-1,TGTGCCAGCAGGAACAGAACCTACAGCACGCACGGGTACGGAGCTTTCTTT,CASRNRTYSTHGYGAFF